This T cell receptor (beta chain) originates from a study of CD4 T cells in relation to SARS-CoV-2 and coronaviruses. Notes on this clone: The antigen is undetermined.

Produced via immunoSEQ multiplex PCR; TCRdb's table is partial and in-frame only. The table includes 32,000 or so clones, approximately 80% detected once. Trimming removed 5 bases from V and 0 bases from J; junction bases left unmatched: 10. The CDR3 is 18 amino acids. Germline CDR1 SEHNR, CDR2 FQNEAQ (reference sequence). The unexposed donors gave CD4+ T cells in about 2011-2019, prior to COVID-19. After roughly 9 days of culture, CD4+ T cells were isolated. The source of this sequence is a human donor in good health. The chain combines TRBV7-9 with TRBJ2-6; TRBD2 aligns across 7 bases. Source material: CD4+ T cells from PBMCs, cultured in vitro. In DNA form, the CDR3 reads TGTGCCAGCAGCCCGTGGCGGGGGTTGGGCTCTGGGGCCAACGTCCTGACTTTC. This encodes CASSPWRGLGSGANVLTF.